Listed here are 15 T cell receptor beta chains from one sample, sequenced in a study of CXCR3-negative and CXCR3-positive naive CD8 T cells. The authors prepared UMI-labeled TRB cDNA libraries by 5' RACE. TCRdb reanalyzed the 5' RACE reads and collapses them to one entry per CDR3 protein, without DNA. The specimen's table records approximately 5,300 distinct CDR3 sequences. The sample consisted of naive CXCR3- CD8+ T cells from blood. Indicated subset: CD45RO-CCR7+CD27+CD95- naive CD8+ T cells lacking CXCR3 (TNR3-). The receptors come from a human donor in good health. Some clones in this sample may be carry-over from other donors' samples.

This clonotype is called medium-sized (0.01 to 0.1%) based on its frequency. The chain carries TRBV7-9 and TRBJ2-7; TCRdb outputs TRBD2, but without DNA this stays unchecked. Germline V gives CDR1 SEHNR, CDR2 FQNEAQ (reference sequence). CDR3 length: 14 residues. The chain's CDR3 is CASSLEGPFYEQYF. The full variable domain, completed using reference TRBV7-9 and TRBJ2-7, is DTGVSQNPRHKITKRGQNVTFRCDPISEHNRLYWYRQTLGQGPEFLTYFQNEAQLEKSRLLSDRFSAERPKGSFSTLEIQRTEQGDSAMYLCASSLEGPFYEQYFGPGTRLTVT.

The chain employs TRBV11-2 and TRBJ2-1; checking the TCRdb D call of TRBD1 is not possible without DNA. Germline CDR1 and CDR2: SGHAT and FQNNGV. This CDR3 has 18 residues. The CDR3 reads CASSRPSYRGDSYNEQFF.

The chain joins TRBV29-1 to TRBJ1-2; the TRBD1 assignment by TCRdb is unverifiable without DNA. CDR1 is SQVTM, CDR2 ANQGSEA, per germline. CDR3 size: 12 residues. CDR3 sequence reads: CSVNAGNYGYTF.

By frequency, this clonotype is medium-sized (0.01 to 0.1%). The chain carries TRBV7-2 and TRBJ2-5; TCRdb selects TRBD1, and the lack of DNA leaves this call unchecked. CDR3 length: 16 residues. Germline CDR1 is SGHTA and CDR2 is FQGNSA. The CDR3 sequence is CASSFSPTGGRETQYF.

This sequence joins TRBV29-1 and TRBJ1-2; TCRdb designates TRBD1, a call that cannot be tested without DNA. Germline V gene lookup returns CDR1 SQVTM and CDR2 ANQGSEA. The CDR3 contains 13 residues. CDR3 in amino acids: CSGRDKLNYGYTF. Full variable domain (outside the CDR3, taken from reference TRBV29-1 and TRBJ1-2): SAVISQKPSRDICQRGTSLTIQCQVDSQVTMMFWYRQQPGQSLTLIATANQGSEATYESGFVIDKFPISRPNLTFSTLTVSNMSPEDSSIYLCSGRDKLNYGYTFGSGTRLTVV.

Considering frequency, this clonotype is medium-sized (0.01 to 0.1%). The chain combines TRBV7-6 with TRBJ2-7; TCRdb selects TRBD1, and the lack of DNA leaves this call unchecked. This CDR3 comprises 18 residues. From germline, CDR1 is SGHVS and CDR2 FNYEAQ. CDR3: CASSLEGQGWGSSYEQYF.

This clonotype is called medium-sized based on its frequency. The chain joins TRBV7-9 to TRBJ2-1. The germline V gene encodes CDR1 SEHNR and CDR2 FQNEAQ (reference sequence). CDR3 length equals 15 residues. The CDR3 sequence is CASSDTVNSYNEQFF.

This chain uses TRBV11-2 with TRBJ2-2; checking the TCRdb D call of TRBD2 is not possible without DNA. In germline, CDR1 is SGHAT, CDR2 FQNNGV. The CDR3 is 16 residues long. CDR3 sequence reads: CASSSGAGGNTGELFF.

The chain has TRBV29-1 and TRBJ2-1. Germline CDR1 reads SQVTM; CDR2 reads ANQGSEA. The CDR3 loop spans 12 amino acids. CDR3: CSVEGIGNEQFF.

V and J are TRBV15 and TRBJ1-1; TCRdb gives TRBD1 as the D gene, but with no DNA this cannot be confirmed. The germline V gene has CDR1 LNHNV and CDR2 YYDKDF (reference sequence). The CDR3 length is 14 residues. CDR3 amino acids: CATSRENGGTEAFF.

According to its frequency, this clonotype is medium-sized. This chain links TRBV10-3 with TRBJ2-5; TCRdb reports TRBD2, a call that lacks DNA to check it against. This CDR3 spans 15 amino acids. Germline V lookup: CDR1 ENHRY, CDR2 SYGVKD. This CDR3 is CAISDEREGGETQYF.

This clonotype is classed as medium-sized by frequency. V usage is TRBV9 and J usage is TRBJ2-2; TCRdb reports TRBD1, a call that lacks DNA to check it against. The CDR3 length is 16 residues. The germline CDR1 and CDR2 sequences are SGDLS and YYNGEE. The CDR3 here is CASSPRTGMNTGELFF. Full variable domain (rest looked up from reference TRBV9 and TRBJ2-2): DSGVTQTPKHLITATGQRVTLRCSPRSGDLSVYWYQQSLDQGLQFLIQYYNGEERAKGNILERFSAQQFPDLHSELNLSSLELGDSALYFCASSPRTGMNTGELFFGEGSRLTVL.

The chain combines TRBV11-1 with TRBJ2-1; the TRBD2 assignment by TCRdb is unverifiable without DNA. Per germline, CDR1 SGHAT and CDR2 FQDESV (reference sequence). The CDR3 is 14 residues long. The CDR3: CASSSGTSYNEQFF.

The chain carries TRBV29-1 and TRBJ2-1; TCRdb outputs TRBD2, but without DNA this stays unchecked. This CDR3 contains 12 residues. Germline values: CDR1 SQVTM, CDR2 ANQGSEA. This CDR3 reads CSVEGRRNEQFF.

The V gene is TRBV7-2, the J gene TRBJ1-1; the D call from TCRdb, TRBD1, cannot be confirmed without DNA. Germline V gene data show CDR1 as SGHTA and CDR2 as FQGNSA. The CDR3 is made up of 16 amino acids. CDR3 protein: CASSLGSQGAGTEAFF.